This T cell receptor beta chain was identified during a study of cytomegalovirus exposure and HLA in healthy donors. Regarding the study as a whole: Prior analysis indicated that the majority of TCR beta V segments exhibited productivity approximately 90% or approximately 30% of the time. In a later analysis, DRB1 alleles had the most associated TCRs; HLA-C alleles the fewest.

The donors gave bone marrow, and they were healthy. The germline V gene encodes CDR1 LNHDA and CDR2 SQIVND (reference sequence). The V end lost 4 bases, the J end lost 1 base, and 14 bases lay between the germline ends. The CDR3 has 16 amino acids. As regards this clone: As yet, its antigen is unknown.

The PCR was carried out with 60 Vbeta primers and 13 Jbeta primers. Clones were sequenced by immunoSEQ multiplex PCR, and TCRdb holds only the in-frame ones, with some missing. This table holds approximately 150,000 clones, 80% found once. V gene TRBV19 combines with J gene TRBJ1-3, with D perhaps matching TRBD1 (6 bases). The sequence derives from a man under 40 in good health and CMV-seropositive. The sample was PBMCs. CDR3 residues: CASSTSSDRSGNTIYF. The CDR3, as DNA: TGTGCCAGTAGTACCTCTTCTGACAGGTCTGGAAACACCATATATTTT.